This T cell receptor (beta chain) was sequenced in a study of Graves' ophthalmopathy and Graves' hyperthyroidism listed by TCRdb under 2018. Background for the entire study: Peripheral blood samples were taken at the time of initial diagnosis, before any treatment was given. The 75 to 100 discovery patients were randomly split 7:3 into training and test sets. A discovery set of 100 patients (43 ophthalmopathy, under 65 stable hyperthyroidism) was enrolled to explore V-J signatures distinguishing ophthalmopathy from hyperthyroidism. The independent validation cohort included under 20 hyperthyroidism patients plus 17 patients who later progressed from hyperthyroidism to ophthalmopathy. The study used signatures of the TCR beta repertoire to tell Graves' ophthalmopathy apart from Graves' hyperthyroidism and to predict which patients would progress to ophthalmopathy. T-cell repertoires of thyroid tissue and blood were compared in six or seven hyperthyroidism patients. In total, under 150 blood samples were TCR-sequenced: 43 ophthalmopathy, approximately 75 hyperthyroidism and some 17 hyperthyroidism-to-ophthalmopathy patients. Following sampling, methimazole starting at 30 mg daily was administered to hyperthyroidism patients, and high-dose intravenous methylprednisolone was administered to ophthalmopathy patients.

The germline V gene specifies SGHNT as CDR1 and YENEEA as CDR2. Trimming takes 1 base from V and 2 bases from J, and the germline ends sit 11 bases apart. The CDR3, from cysteine to phenylalanine, totals 15 residues. Kept here is only the CDR3 DNA, which spans 45 bases and is read in frame from base 1. This clonotype has at least ten counts. Its antigen remains undetermined. Base-call qualities are not available, and no considerably larger clone is one nucleotide away. Broader findings and caveats from the paper: Sample size was not predetermined statistically, and investigators were not blinded to group allocation. In cross-validation, the 13-signature model distinguished ophthalmopathy from stable hyperthyroidism with around 90% sensitivity and around 84% specificity, while in the test set the corresponding values were approximately 80% and 75%. In validation, the model predicted ophthalmopathy progression with about 70% sensitivity and 72.22% specificity; roughly 11 predicted patients were CT-confirmed with GO in a median of approximately six months. Among expanded thyroid clonotypes with frequency above 0.001, most also showed up in blood, which suggests that blood repertoires may reflect the thyroid immune response.

Ophthalmopathy patients were characterized by moderately to severely active disease, a Clinical Activity Score of at least 3, a NOSPECS grade of at least 4, and a disease duration under 3 months. Patients were excluded if they had other autoimmune diseases, uncontrolled infections, pregnancy or lactation. Diagnosis was based on clinical symptoms, serum thyroxine, TRAb, thyroid ultrasound and orbital computed tomography. PBMCs were isolated from more than 9 ml of fresh peripheral blood by Ficoll-Paque density gradient centrifugation. Total RNA was extracted with Trizol reagent and quality-checked on an Agilent 2100 Bioanalyzer. TCR beta CDR3 regions were amplified from RNA transcripts for repertoire sequencing. The first round of RT-PCR was done with HTBI primers and the Qiagen OneStep RT-PCR kit, and was followed by a second round of multiplex PCR, then size selection and purification. Libraries were sequenced on an Illumina HiSeq2000 using paired-end 100 bp reads. From the authors' description of their analysis: Reads were processed with SOAPnuke, discarding reads with adapters, uncalled bases, mean Phred below 15, or no exact constant-primer or identifier match. COPE v1.2.5 was used to merge high-quality paired reads. Unique nucleotide sequences were defined as clonotypes and aligned to IMGT TRB V, D and J references using MiTCR v1.1. The analysis was limited to V-J combinations with a frequency above 0.0001, which together covered 98% to 99.2% of repertoires. For each V-J combination, a TCR clonal expansion and chaos score was defined as the ratio of F50 clonal expansion to chaos observed in the TCRdist matrix. Features were reduced by Welch's t-statistics and random forest to more than 10 V-J combinations, which fed a naive Bayes classifier. The similarity between thyroid and blood repertoires was quantified using the Morisita-Horn index. TCRdb handled the public reads itself, with Q25 trimming in fastp and clone calling in MiXCR, and kept productive beta chains. Identical CDR3 proteins give one entry, which carries the most common genes and DNA. The authors' filters were not applied to this entry. The sample table holds 200,000 to 250,000 distinct CDR3 sequences, of which approximately 21% were seen once. Of the sample, roughly 39% is held by the ten largest clones.

Sequences were obtained from peripheral blood. The source of this sequence is a woman in her forties or fifties with Graves' ophthalmopathy. Donor details come from another sample of the same person, matched by shared clones. The chain is encoded by TRBV11-3 joined to TRBJ2-5, and perhaps TRBD2 as D gene, on 5 matching bases. The CDR3 amino acid sequence is: CASSLGAREQETQYF. The nucleotide sequence reads TGTGCCAGCAGCTTAGGAGCGAGGGAACAAGAGACCCAGTACTTC. The entire variable domain, with the stretches around the CDR3 drawn from the reference TRBV11-3 and TRBJ2-5 proteins, is EAGVVQSPRYKIIEKKQPVAFWCNPISGHNTLYWYLQNLGQGPELLIRYENEEAVDDSQLPKDRFSAERLKGVDSTLKIQPAELGDSAVYLCASSLGAREQETQYFGPGTRLLVL.